This entry is about one TCR beta chain. The target antigen is unknown. The time point denotes: cycle 4 day 1 (C4D1), after about 6 weeks of nivolumab. Autologous stem cell transplantation was followed by relapse in every patient, and brentuximab vedotin exposure varied. CDR3 length: 15 amino acids. V shed 1 base and J shed 6 bases, with 13 bases lying between them. CDR1 is SGHTA and CDR2 is FQGNSA in the germline V gene. The data were obtained in a study of PD-1 blockade in classical Hodgkin lymphoma. General study results and limits: Newly diagnosed patients reportedly trailed healthy donors in baseline TCR diversity.

Assay: immunoSEQ multiplex PCR; the TCRdb copy retains only in-frame clones and omits some. The sample holds around 50,000 clones, around 76% seen once. The source is a human donor with classical Hodgkin lymphoma. Sample: peripheral blood mononuclear cells (PBMCs), taken before the fourth cycle of nivolumab. The chain couples TRBV7-2 to TRBJ2-4; D is unresolved. CDR3 region: CASSLGPVDGNIQYF. CDR3 sequence (DNA): TGTGCCAGCAGCTTAGGCCCCGTTGACGGAAACATTCAGTACTTC.